These 30 T cell receptor beta chains came from one sample sequenced in a study of post-analysis software for immune sequencing data. General study points: When patients were compared with controls, about five TRBV segments were more frequent, TRBV5-6, TRBV5-1 and TRBV20-1 among them.

Their antigens are not known. Unique molecular identifiers had been added to the TCR beta cDNA libraries. TCRdb used MiXCR to reprocess the PCR reads, holding one entry per CDR3 protein. The sample holds under 900,000 distinct CDR3 sequences, around 50% seen once. Sequencing was done on a sample of blood. These receptors were obtained from a girl between 10 and 17 years old with multiple sclerosis.

The table lists this clonotype with a few counts. The V gene is TRBV20-1, the J gene TRBJ2-5; TRBD2 might be the D (6 bases). With the DNA end fitting TRBJ2-7 better, the J assignment may be wrong. Germline CDR1 is DFQATT and CDR2 is SNEGSKA (reference sequence). The CDR3 runs 16 residues. The CDR3 is CSARGLGTLTPYEQYF. For the CDR3, the DNA is TGCAGTGCTAGGGGGCTCGGGACTCTGACGCCCTACGAGCAGTACTTC.

The V call is TRBV11-3, the J call TRBJ2-1; D might be TRBD1 (6 bases). Trimming removed 3 bases at V and 8 bases at J, with 11 bases between. The CDR3 spans 13 residues. Germline assignment: CDR1 SGHNT and CDR2 YENEEA. CDR3 sequence: CASSLFEGDEQFF. CDR3 nucleotide sequence: TGTGCCAGCAGCTTGTTCGAGGGGGATGAGCAGTTCTTC.

The V and J genes are TRBV29-1 and TRBJ1-2, with D perhaps TRBD1 (5 bases). Germline values: CDR1 SQVTM, CDR2 ANQGSEA. Trimming took 3 bases from V and 4 from J, leaving 9 bases between them. This CDR3 contains 12 residues. In nucleotides, the CDR3 is TGCAGCGTTGAGAACGGGGGCTATGGCTACACCTTC. Translated: CSVENGGYGYTF. The full variable domain, in which reference TRBV29-1 and TRBJ1-2 provide the parts outside the CDR3, is SAVISQKPSRDICQRGTSLTIQCQVDSQVTMMFWYRQQPGQSLTLIATANQGSEATYESGFVIDKFPISRPNLTFSTLTVSNMSPEDSSIYLCSVENGGYGYTFGSGTRLTVV.

This clonotype was picked up a small number of times. The chain couples TRBV2 to TRBJ1-5; D not certain. Per the germline V gene, CDR1 is SNHLY and CDR2 is FYNNEI. The V end lost 4 bases, the J end lost 3 bases, and 10 bases lay between the germline ends. There are 14 residues in the CDR3. CDR3 residues: CASSAPRLNQPQHF. The DNA of the CDR3 is TGTGCCAGCAGTGCGCCAAGACTCAATCAGCCCCAGCATTTT. The full variable domain, rest sourced from reference TRBV2 and TRBJ1-5, is EPEVTQTPSHQVTQMGQEVILRCVPISNHLYFYWYRQILGQKVEFLVSFYNNEISEKSEIFDDQFSVERPDGSNFTLKIRSTKLEDSAMYFCASSAPRLNQPQHFGDGTRLSIL.

The chain joins TRBV9 to TRBJ2-5; 7 bases align to TRBD1. The CDR3 consists of 16 residues. CDR1 is SGDLS and CDR2 is YYNGEE in the germline V gene. Trimming at V came to 0 bases and at J to 2 bases, leaving 7 bases not matched to a gene. This CDR3 reads CASSVGLGQTQETQYF. CDR3 DNA sequence: TGTGCCAGCAGCGTAGGGTTGGGACAGACACAAGAGACCCAGTACTTC. The full variable domain, rest sourced from reference TRBV9 and TRBJ2-5, is DSGVTQTPKHLITATGQRVTLRCSPRSGDLSVYWYQQSLDQGLQFLIQYYNGEERAKGNILERFSAQQFPDLHSELNLSSLELGDSALYFCASSVGLGQTQETQYFGPGTRLLVL.

The chain recombines TRBV2 with TRBJ2-1; tentative D call: TRBD1 (6 bases). The CDR3 is 15 residues long. V lost 5 bases and J 1 base, leaving 12 bases between the germline ends. Germline CDR1 SNHLY, CDR2 FYNNEI. CDR3 sequence: CASSLLQGSYNEQFF. The CDR3 DNA reads as TGTGCCAGCAGTCTTCTTCAGGGGTCCTACAATGAGCAGTTCTTC.

The rearrangement uses TRBV3-1 and TRBJ2-1; the match to TRBD2 covers 14 bases. Germline V lookup: CDR1 LGHDT, CDR2 YNNKEL (reference sequence). This CDR3 comprises 16 residues. V shed 1 base, J shed 12 bases, and the junction held 8 bases outside the gene matches. The CDR3 DNA sequence: TGTGCCAGCAGCCAAGGCGTGGGACTAGCGGGAGATTTGCAGTTCTTC. Protein: CASSQGVGLAGDLQFF.

This clonotype was seen more than once but under ten times. The chain couples TRBV29-1 to TRBJ2-3; 9 nucleotides line up with TRBD1. Looked up from germline, CDR1 is SQVTM and CDR2 is ANQGSEA. V was pared by 2 bases and J by 6 bases, with 6 bases of the junction left unmatched. The CDR3 length is 14 residues. DNA for the CDR3: TGCAGCGTTGAAACAGGGGGCGGTCCTGATACGCAGTATTTT. Amino acid sequence: CSVETGGGPDTQYF.

V is TRBV20-1 and J is TRBJ1-4; D gene uncertain. CDR1 DFQATT and CDR2 SNEGSKA come from the germline V gene (reference sequence). The CDR3 runs to 14 residues. Deletions cut 3 bases from V and 8 bases from J, with 16 bases between. The CDR3 bases are TGCAGTGCTAGCCCCAGCGGTCGTGGCGAAAAACTGTTTTTT. It encodes CSASPSGRGEKLFF.

The V and J genes are TRBV29-1 and TRBJ2-4, with 9 bases identical to TRBD1. The J call may be faulty, since TRBJ2-7 better matches the DNA end. This CDR3 comprises 18 residues. Germline V gene lookup returns CDR1 SQVTM and CDR2 ANQGSEA. This CDR3 reads CSVIFIVPGQGMAYEQYF. CDR3 nucleotide sequence: TGCAGCGTTATATTCATTGTCCCGGGACAGGGCATGGCCTACGAGCAGTACTTC.

The rearrangement uses TRBV29-1 and TRBJ1-2; 9 bases fit TRBD1. V dropped 7 bases and J dropped 0; count of bases not matched to a gene: 6. Germline V lookup: CDR1 SQVTM, CDR2 ANQGSEA. The CDR3 is 14 amino acids. The CDR3 here is CSDDGTGPNYGYTF. The CDR3 coding sequence is TGCAGCGATGATGGGACAGGGCCTAACTATGGCTACACCTTC. Based on the CDR3 plus reference TRBV29-1 and TRBJ1-2, the full variable domain is SAVISQKPSRDICQRGTSLTIQCQVDSQVTMMFWYRQQPGQSLTLIATANQGSEATYESGFVIDKFPISRPNLTFSTLTVSNMSPEDSSIYLCSDDGTGPNYGYTFGSGTRLTVV.

The chain has TRBV6-6 and TRBJ2-4; perhaps D is TRBD1 or TRBD2 (5 bases each). The tail of the sequence fits TRBJ2-7 better, so the J call may be wrong. From germline, CDR1 is MNHNY and CDR2 SVGAGI (reference sequence). The CDR3 sequence is 11 residues long. For the CDR3, the DNA is TGTGCCAGCAGGAGAGGGGACGAGCAGTACTTC. Its protein product is CASRRGDEQYF.

CDR3 region: CASSEQGFSKNTF. For the CDR3, the DNA is TGTGCCAGCAGTGAACAAGGTTTCTCAAAGAACACCTTC. This chain connects TRBV6-1 to TRBJ1-2, with D hard to call. The CDR3 extends over 13 amino acids. The germline V and J ends were trimmed by 2 bases and 12 bases, with 16 bases remaining between them. CDR1 is MNHNS and CDR2 is SASEGT in the germline V gene.

The chain uses TRBV20-1 and TRBJ2-1; D might be TRBD2 (6 bases). Per the germline V gene, CDR1 is DFQATT and CDR2 is SNEGSKA (reference sequence). The V end was cut by 5 bases, the J end by 10 bases, with 12 bases between. This CDR3 is 11 amino acids long. CDR3 DNA: TGCAGTGCTCGTCGGGGGACCGAGCAGTTCTTC. This sequence encodes CSARRGTEQFF.

The genes are TRBV7-9 and TRBJ2-4; TRBD1 is a possible D gene (6 bases). Per the germline V gene, CDR1 is SEHNR and CDR2 is FQNEAQ (reference sequence). V lost 1 base and J lost 13, with 20 bases in between. This CDR3 is built from 15 residues. For the CDR3, the DNA is TGTGCCAGCAGCTTAGGGGGGCCTACTTCGAGAGAGCAGTACTTC. It translates to CASSLGGPTSREQYF. Combining the CDR3 with reference TRBV7-9 and TRBJ2-4 gives the whole variable domain DTGVSQNPRHKITKRGQNVTFRCDPISEHNRLYWYRQTLGQGPEFLTYFQNEAQLEKSRLLSDRFSAERPKGSFSTLEIQRTEQGDSAMYLCASSLGGPTSREQYFGAGTRLSVL.

This clonotype was counted a few times. The rearrangement uses TRBV12-5 and TRBJ2-1, with 7 bases that match TRBD2. Germline trimming cut 5 bases from V and 5 bases from J; bases unmatched to any gene: 12. The CDR3 is 16 residues long. The germline V gene encodes CDR1 LGHNT and CDR2 FRNRAP. The DNA for the CDR3 is TGTGCTAGTGGTCTCCTGGGGGGGAGGGCCAACAATGAGCAGTTCTTC. It is translated as CASGLLGGRANNEQFF.

V is TRBV7-2 and J is TRBJ2-1; D not resolved. From germline, CDR1 is SGHTA and CDR2 FQGNSA. Trimming removed 2 bases at V and 5 bases at J, with 19 bases between. The CDR3 contains 17 residues. In DNA form, the CDR3 reads TGTGCCAGCAGCTTACAGAGTGGGCTCCCAAGGGACAATGAGCAGTTCTTC. Residues: CASSLQSGLPRDNEQFF. Filled out from reference TRBV7-2 and TRBJ2-1, the complete variable domain reads GAGVSQSPSNKVTEKGKDVELRCDPISGHTALYWYRQSLGQGLEFLIYFQGNSAPDKSGLPSDRFSAERTGGSVSTLTIQRTQQEDSAVYLCASSLQSGLPRDNEQFFGPGTRLTVL.

This rearrangement joins TRBV6-6 to TRBJ2-5; D might be TRBD1 (6 bases). CDR3 length: 14 amino acids. Germline CDR1 reads MNHNY; CDR2 reads SVGAGI (reference sequence). Trimming pared 1 base from V and 3 bases from J, leaving 9 bases between. CDR3 sequence reads: CASSYLAGEETQYF. CDR3 sequence (DNA): TGTGCCAGCAGTTACTTGGCAGGGGAAGAGACCCAGTACTTC.

V is TRBV5-1 and J is TRBJ2-3, with D hard to call. The CDR3 runs to 14 residues. Germline V gene sequence: CDR1 SGHRS, CDR2 YFSETQ. V was trimmed by 0 bases and J by 2 bases, leaving 7 bases between them. CDR3: CASSLVPDTDTQYF. The CDR3 nucleotides are TGCGCCAGCAGCTTGGTTCCAGACACAGATACGCAGTATTTT.

The chain couples TRBV29-1 to TRBJ1-2; D call uncertain. The V end lost 4 bases, the J end lost 4 bases, and 10 bases lay between the germline ends. The CDR3 covers 12 residues. In germline, CDR1 is SQVTM, CDR2 ANQGSEA. CDR3 residues: CSVVGRPYGYTF. CDR3 nucleotide sequence: TGCAGCGTTGTAGGACGGCCCTATGGCTACACCTTC.

The chain employs TRBV20-1 and TRBJ2-7; 10 nucleotides line up with TRBD2. The V gene end was trimmed by 0 bases and the J gene end by 7 bases; junction bases not matched to a gene: 9. The CDR3 extends over 15 amino acids. Germline V CDR1 and CDR2: DFQATT, SNEGSKA (reference sequence). This CDR3 is CSARDLAGGYEEQYF. The CDR3 DNA reads TGCAGTGCTAGAGATTTAGCGGGGGGCTACGAAGAGCAGTACTTC.

The chain has TRBV20-1 and TRBJ2-4, with 8 nucleotides matching TRBD2. The last part of the DNA fits TRBJ2-7 better; the J call may be wrong. Looked up from germline, CDR1 is DFQATT and CDR2 is SNEGSKA (reference sequence). This CDR3 is 14 amino acids long. The CDR3 spells CSAAPGTRSYEQYF. The CDR3 coding sequence is TGCAGTGCAGCCCCCGGGACTAGGAGCTACGAGCAGTACTTC.

The rearrangement joins TRBV6-1 to TRBJ1-6; no firm D call. Germline lookup yields CDR1 MNHNS and CDR2 SASEGT. This CDR3 is 13 amino acids long. The V and J ends lost 6 bases and 12 bases respectively, with 15 bases between them. CDR3 loop: CASSHLLQLPLHF. CDR3 bases: TGTGCCAGCAGCCACCTCCTACAGCTACCCCTCCACTTT.

Concerning this clonotype: At one boundary the junction diverges from the germline segment, which might be a read error. The chain joins TRBV2 to TRBJ2-7, with unresolved D. Germline V gene sequence: CDR1 SNHLY, CDR2 FYNNEI. The CDR3 is 14 amino acids. The CDR3 DNA reads TGTGCCGGCAGTGGCCCTCCCGGTACTCGAGAGCAGTACTTC. Protein product: CAGSGPPGTREQYF.

This chain's CDR3 is CSAPGGGFYEQYF. CDR3 DNA sequence: TGCAGTGCTCCAGGGGGGGGCTTCTACGAGCAGTACTTC. The chain combines TRBV20-1 with TRBJ2-7; D tentatively fits TRBD1 or TRBD2 (7 bases each). The germline V gene has CDR1 DFQATT and CDR2 SNEGSKA (reference sequence). V lost 5 bases to trimming and J lost 3 bases, with 14 bases between them. This CDR3 is built from 13 residues.

This chain links TRBV20-1 with TRBJ2-7; 10 bases line up with TRBD1. Germline V gene lookup returns CDR1 DFQATT and CDR2 SNEGSKA (reference sequence). J was trimmed by 4 bases and V by 6 bases; bases with no gene match: 6. The CDR3 is made up of 13 amino acids. The CDR3 DNA reads as TGCAGTGCCAAGACAGGGGGCCTATACGAGCAGTACTTC. It translates to CSAKTGGLYEQYF.

Written as DNA, the CDR3 is TGTGCCAGCAGCCAGGGACTAGCGGGAGGCTCTGAGACCCAGTACTTC. Translation: CASSQGLAGGSETQYF. This sequence joins TRBV7-2 and TRBJ2-5; 15 bases match TRBD2. The V gene's germline CDR1 is SGHTA and CDR2 FQGNSA. The CDR3 consists of 16 residues. V was pared by 5 bases and J by 5 bases, with 6 bases of the junction left unmatched.

This clonotype was seen only a few times. The gene calls are TRBV15 and TRBJ2-7, with no clear D. Germline assignment: CDR1 LNHNV and CDR2 YYDKDF (reference sequence). The length of the CDR3 is 17 residues. V lost 0 bases to trimming and J lost 0 bases, with 15 bases between them. CDR3 nucleotide sequence: TGTGCCACCAGCAGAGAGGTTAATGGCCGCCTCTCCTACGAGCAGTACTTC. It codes for CATSREVNGRLSYEQYF.

This chain joins TRBV10-3 and TRBJ2-7; 9 bases map to TRBD1. The CDR3 runs to 13 residues. With 10 bases clipped from V and 1 base from J, the junction kept 5 bases outside the gene matches. Germline CDR1 ENHRY, CDR2 SYGVKD. The CDR3 bases are TGTGCCACCTGGGACAGGGATTCCTACGAGCAGTACTTC. Translating gives CATWDRDSYEQYF.

V and J are TRBV3-1 and TRBJ2-7; 7 nucleotides line up with TRBD2. After removal of 4 bases from V and 4 bases from J, the junction contained 13 bases not matched to a gene. Germline CDR1 is LGHDT and CDR2 is YNNKEL (reference sequence). The CDR3 loop spans 16 amino acids. The CDR3 is CASSLALSGKFYEQYF. CDR3 in DNA: TGTGCCAGCAGCCTTGCCCTCAGCGGGAAGTTTTACGAGCAGTACTTC.